This T cell receptor (beta chain) comes out of a study of blood T cell repertoires in COVID-19. Study in general: PBMCs, B-cell-depleted T cells, or T cells provided the cDNA or gDNA that made up the material.

Germline V gives CDR1 MNHNY, CDR2 SVGAGI (reference sequence). The CDR3 has 12 residues. V gave up 5 bases and J gave up 8 bases, with 7 bases separating them. Generated by immunoSEQ multiplex PCR, the TCRdb table keeps only in-frame clones and is missing some. The data hold around 140,000 clones, with approximately 88% observed a single time. The specimen sequenced was peripheral blood. The sequence came from a man in his sixties with active or convalescent COVID-19. This chain uses TRBV6-6 with TRBJ1-6; D not resolved. CDR3 loop: CASSTRDSPLHF. CDR3 in DNA: TGTGCCAGCAGTACGCGGGATTCACCCCTCCACTTT.